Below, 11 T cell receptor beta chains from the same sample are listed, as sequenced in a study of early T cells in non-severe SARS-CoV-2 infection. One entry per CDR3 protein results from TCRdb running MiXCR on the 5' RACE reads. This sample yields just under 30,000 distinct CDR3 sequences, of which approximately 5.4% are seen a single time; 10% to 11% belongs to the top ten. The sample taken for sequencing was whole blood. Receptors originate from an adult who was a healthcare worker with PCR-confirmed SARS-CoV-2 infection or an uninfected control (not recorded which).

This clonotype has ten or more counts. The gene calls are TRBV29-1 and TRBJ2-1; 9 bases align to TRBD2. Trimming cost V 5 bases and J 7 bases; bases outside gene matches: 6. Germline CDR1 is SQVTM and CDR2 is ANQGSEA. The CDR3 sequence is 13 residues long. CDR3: CSVTGTSKNEQFF. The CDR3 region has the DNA TGCAGCGTTACCGGGACTAGCAAGAATGAGCAGTTCTTC.

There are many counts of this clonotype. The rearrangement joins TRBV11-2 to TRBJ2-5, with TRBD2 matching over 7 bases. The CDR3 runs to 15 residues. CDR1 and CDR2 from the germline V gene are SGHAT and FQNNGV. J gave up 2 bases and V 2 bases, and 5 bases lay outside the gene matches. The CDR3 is CASSLYAAGQETQYF. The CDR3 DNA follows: TGTGCCAGCAGCTTATATGCAGCGGGACAAGAGACCCAGTACTTC.

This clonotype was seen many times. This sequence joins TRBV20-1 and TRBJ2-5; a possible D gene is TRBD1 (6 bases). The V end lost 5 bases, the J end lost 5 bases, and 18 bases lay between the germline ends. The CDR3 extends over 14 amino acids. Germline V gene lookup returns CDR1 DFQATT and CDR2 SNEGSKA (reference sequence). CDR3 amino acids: CSASQQGVGETQYF. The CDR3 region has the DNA TGCAGTGCTTCTCAACAGGGTGTTGGGGAGACCCAGTACTTC.

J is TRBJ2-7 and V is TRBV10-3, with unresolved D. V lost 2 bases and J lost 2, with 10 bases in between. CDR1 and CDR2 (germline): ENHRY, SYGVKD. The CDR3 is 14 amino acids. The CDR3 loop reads CAISEGVATYEQYF. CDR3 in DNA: TGTGCCATCAGTGAGGGTGTGGCTACCTACGAGCAGTACTTC.

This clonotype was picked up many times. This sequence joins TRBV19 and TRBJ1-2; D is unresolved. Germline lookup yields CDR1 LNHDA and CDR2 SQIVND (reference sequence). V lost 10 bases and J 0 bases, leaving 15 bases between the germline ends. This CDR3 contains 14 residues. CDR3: CATNPDLTNYGYTF. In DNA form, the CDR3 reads TGTGCCACCAATCCAGATTTAACTAACTATGGCTACACCTTC. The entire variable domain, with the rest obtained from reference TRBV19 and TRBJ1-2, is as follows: DGGITQSPKYLFRKEGQNVTLSCEQNLNHDAMYWYRQDPGQGLRLIYYSQIVNDFQKGDIAEGYSVSREKKESFPLTVTSAQKNPTAFYLCATNPDLTNYGYTFGSGTRLTVV.

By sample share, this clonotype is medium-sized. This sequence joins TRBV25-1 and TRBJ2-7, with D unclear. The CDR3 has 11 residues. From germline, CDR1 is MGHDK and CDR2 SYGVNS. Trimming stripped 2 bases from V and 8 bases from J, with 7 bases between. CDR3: CASSEAAQQYF. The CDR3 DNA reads TGTGCCAGCAGTGAAGCGGCCCAGCAGTACTTC.

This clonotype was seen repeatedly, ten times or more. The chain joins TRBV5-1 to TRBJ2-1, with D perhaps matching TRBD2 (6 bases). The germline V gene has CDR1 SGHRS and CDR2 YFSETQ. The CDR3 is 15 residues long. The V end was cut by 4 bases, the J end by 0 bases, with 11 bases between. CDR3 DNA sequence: TGCGCCAGCAGCGTAGCGGTGAGCTCCTACAATGAGCAGTTCTTC. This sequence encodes CASSVAVSSYNEQFF.

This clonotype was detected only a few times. The CDR3 protein is CASSPGLGTSGMNTEAFF. The CDR3 DNA is TGTGCCAGCTCACCAGGACTGGGGACTAGCGGGATGAACACTGAAGCTTTCTTT. The V gene is TRBV18, the J gene TRBJ1-1, with D perhaps TRBD1 (5 bases). The germline V and J ends were trimmed by 2 bases and 0 bases, with 19 bases remaining between them. Per the germline V gene, CDR1 is KGHSH and CDR2 is LQKENI. The CDR3 runs 18 residues.

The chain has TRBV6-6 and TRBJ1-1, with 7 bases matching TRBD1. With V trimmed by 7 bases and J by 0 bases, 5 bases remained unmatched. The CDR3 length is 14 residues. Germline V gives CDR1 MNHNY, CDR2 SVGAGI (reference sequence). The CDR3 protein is CASTDRAMNTEAFF. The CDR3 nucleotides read TGTGCCAGCACCGACAGGGCGATGAACACTGAAGCTTTCTTT.

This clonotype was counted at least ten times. The CDR3 nucleotides read TGTGCCAGCAGGGGGACTCCTGGAAACACCATATATTTT. This sequence encodes CASRGTPGNTIYF. The chain uses TRBV28 and TRBJ1-3; maybe TRBD1 (5 bases). Looked up from germline, CDR1 is MDHEN and CDR2 is SYDVKM. CDR3 length: 13 amino acids. The V gene lost 6 bases and the J gene lost 2 bases, with 8 bases spanning the gap.

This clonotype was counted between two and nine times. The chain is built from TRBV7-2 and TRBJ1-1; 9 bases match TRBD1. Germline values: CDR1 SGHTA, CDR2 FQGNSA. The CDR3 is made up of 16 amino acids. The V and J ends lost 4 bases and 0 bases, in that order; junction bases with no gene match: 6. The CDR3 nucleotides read TGTGCCAGCAGCTACGGGACAGGGTTATTGAACACTGAAGCTTTCTTT. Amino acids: CASSYGTGLLNTEAFF.